The 14 T cell receptor beta chains given below trace back to one sample, sequenced in a study of radiation and T cells in renal cell carcinoma. The assay was immunoSEQ multiplex PCR, and TCRdb's table has in-frame clones only and misses some. The table lists tens of thousands of clones, just over 85% of them singletons. Time point here: blood 2 weeks post-SBRT. As to treatment: 15 Gy SBRT to primary tumor, nephrectomy 4 weeks later. The sequenced sample was blood, obtained from a patient whose treatment included radiotherapy and nephrectomy. Source of these receptors: a woman in her 50s with renal cell carcinoma.

The genes are TRBV7-2 and TRBJ2-5; D possibly uses TRBD1 or TRBD2 (6 bases each). CDR3 length: 15 amino acids. CDR1 and CDR2 from the germline V gene are SGHTA and FQGNSA. V shed 3 bases and J shed 2 bases, with 13 bases lying between them. The DNA of the CDR3 is TGTGCCAGCAGCTTCGGCGGGACACTACAAGAGACCCAGTACTTC. It translates to CASSFGGTLQETQYF.

The chain recombines TRBV25-1 with TRBJ1-1; D is unresolved. From germline, CDR1 is MGHDK and CDR2 SYGVNS. The CDR3 consists of 14 residues. With 3 bases removed from V and 5 bases from J, the gap between germline ends came to 13 bases. CDR3 bases: TGTGCCAGCAGTGACCCTGAGAGTGGGACTGAAGCTTTCTTT. Amino acids: CASSDPESGTEAFF. The whole variable domain, filled in from reference TRBV25-1 and TRBJ1-1, reads EADIYQTPRYLVIGTGKKITLECSQTMGHDKMYWYQQDPGMELHLIHYSYGVNSTEKGDLSSESTVSRIRTEHFPLTLESARPSHTSQYLCASSDPESGTEAFFGQGTRLTVV.

The chain combines TRBV7-2 with TRBJ2-7; the D is unclear. V gave up 1 base and J gave up 5 bases, with 0 bases separating them. This CDR3 has 10 amino acids. Germline V gene lookup returns CDR1 SGHTA and CDR2 FQGNSA. The CDR3 region is CASSLDEQYF. The CDR3 DNA is TGTGCCAGCAGCTTAGACGAGCAGTACTTC. The full variable domain, with the rest looked up from reference TRBV7-2 and TRBJ2-7, is GAGVSQSPSNKVTEKGKDVELRCDPISGHTALYWYRQSLGQGLEFLIYFQGNSAPDKSGLPSDRFSAERTGGSVSTLTIQRTQQEDSAVYLCASSLDEQYFGPGTRLTVT.

This clone has only a few counts. The chain uses TRBV19 and TRBJ1-5; no clear D. V shed 5 bases and J shed 2 bases, with 7 bases lying between them. Germline CDR1 and CDR2: LNHDA and SQIVND (reference sequence). CDR3 length: 13 residues. The CDR3 sequence: CASSWAGNQPQHF. As DNA, the CDR3 is TGTGCCAGTAGTTGGGCAGGCAATCAGCCCCAGCATTTT.

The V call is TRBV19, the J call TRBJ2-2; tentatively, D is TRBD2 (6 bases). The CDR3 covers 13 residues. Per the germline V gene, CDR1 is LNHDA and CDR2 is SQIVND (reference sequence). Trimming stripped 2 bases from V and 7 bases from J, with 8 bases between. Written as DNA, the CDR3 is TGTGCCAGTAGTATACAGGAGGGCGGGGAGCTGTTTTTT. Encoded protein: CASSIQEGGELFF.

The CDR3, as DNA: TGTGCCAGCAGTTTCTCCGCCTCTGGGGGAGGCTCCTACGAGCAGTACTTC. This gives the protein CASSFSASGGGSYEQYF. The V and J genes are TRBV27 and TRBJ2-7; TRBD2 might be the D (6 bases). CDR1 MNHEY and CDR2 SMNVEV come from the germline V gene (reference sequence). This CDR3 has 17 amino acids. V lost 3 bases and J lost 0, with 18 bases in between.

This chain joins TRBV6-5 and TRBJ1-5, with 7 bases lining up with TRBD1. J gave up 7 bases and V 6 bases, and 12 bases lay outside the gene matches. Germline V gene data show CDR1 as MNHEY and CDR2 as SVGAGI. The CDR3 spans 15 residues. CDR3 loop: CASRGNLEGAQPQHF. For the CDR3, the DNA is TGTGCCAGCAGGGGAAATTTGGAGGGGGCCCAGCCCCAGCATTTT.

The sample holds a few counts of this clone. The chain has TRBV28 and TRBJ1-1; D is unclear. This CDR3 has 14 amino acids. The germline CDR1 and CDR2 sequences are MDHEN and SYDVKM. With 8 bases removed from V and 6 bases from J, the gap between germline ends came to 19 bases. The CDR3 spells CASLSPSADAEAFF. In nucleotides, the CDR3 is TGTGCCAGCCTATCCCCATCGGCCGACGCTGAAGCTTTCTTT. Full variable domain (outside the CDR3, taken from reference TRBV28 and TRBJ1-1): DVKVTQSSRYLVKRTGEKVFLECVQDMDHENMFWYRQDPGLGLRLIYFSYDVKMKEKGDIPEGYSVSREKKERFSLILESASTNQTSMYLCASLSPSADAEAFFGQGTRLTVV.

This chain connects TRBV5-1 to TRBJ2-1; the D gene could be TRBD1 or TRBD2 (5 bases each). The length of the CDR3 is 13 residues. From germline, CDR1 is SGHRS and CDR2 YFSETQ. Trimming took 3 bases from V and 9 from J, leaving 13 bases between them. In nucleotides, the CDR3 is TGCGCCAGCAGCTACGGGGCCGAGGGTGAGCAGTTCTTC. Protein product: CASSYGAEGEQFF. Full variable domain (missing parts from reference TRBV5-1 and TRBJ2-1): KAGVTQTPRYLIKTRGQQVTLSCSPISGHRSVSWYQQTPGQGLQFLFEYFSETQRNKGNFPGRFSGRQFSNSRSEMNVSTLELGDSALYLCASSYGAEGEQFFGPGTRLTVL.

On this clone: The junction departs from the called germline gene at one end, perhaps through a read error. The V call is TRBV7-2, the J call TRBJ1-2; D is unclear. The CDR3 runs 12 residues. Germline V gives CDR1 SGHTA, CDR2 FQGNSA. The CDR3 nucleotides are TGTGCCAGCAGCTTGGCGGGCTATGACTACACCTTC. It encodes CASSLAGYDYTF.

The gene calls are TRBV27 and TRBJ2-3; 9 bases fit TRBD2. Unmatched junction bases numbered 7, after V lost 6 bases and J lost 3 bases. The CDR3 runs 15 residues. CDR1 MNHEY and CDR2 SMNVEV come from the germline V gene (reference sequence). In DNA, the CDR3 is TGTGCCAGCAGCTCAGGGGCGGGGGGGACAGATACGCAGTATTTT. Residues: CASSSGAGGTDTQYF.

The rearrangement joins TRBV2 to TRBJ2-3; D is ambiguous. Germline-derived CDR1 and CDR2 are SNHLY and FYNNEI. The CDR3 runs to 12 residues. The V end was cut by 8 bases, the J end by 4 bases, with 10 bases between. CDR3 residues: CASVGFADTQYF. The CDR3, as DNA: TGTGCCAGCGTAGGATTTGCAGATACGCAGTATTTT.

There are a few counts of this clone. The chain couples TRBV7-2 to TRBJ2-7; D is uncertain. The CDR3 extends over 11 amino acids. CDR1 and CDR2 from the germline V gene are SGHTA and FQGNSA. Trimming cost V 0 bases and J 6 bases, with 3 bases left between them. CDR3 region: CASSLAFEQYF. The DNA of the CDR3 is TGTGCCAGCAGCTTAGCGTTCGAGCAGTACTTC.

The genes are TRBV7-2 and TRBJ1-5; D gene uncertain. Trimming cost V 1 base and J 0 bases, with 10 bases left between them. The CDR3 consists of 16 residues. The germline CDR1 and CDR2 sequences are SGHTA and FQGNSA. The CDR3 nucleotides read TGTGCCAGCAGCTTAGAAAGCTTCCTTAGCAATCAGCCCCAGCATTTT. This translates into CASSLESFLSNQPQHF. Full variable domain (rest looked up from reference TRBV7-2 and TRBJ1-5): GAGVSQSPSNKVTEKGKDVELRCDPISGHTALYWYRQSLGQGLEFLIYFQGNSAPDKSGLPSDRFSAERTGGSVSTLTIQRTQQEDSAVYLCASSLESFLSNQPQHFGDGTRLSIL.